What follows are 16 T cell receptor beta chains derived from one specimen sequenced in a study of technical replicates of blood from several donors. TCRdb's table, derived via immunoSEQ multiplex PCR, lists solely in-frame clones and lacks some. The sample lists 9,500 to 15,000 clones, 90% to 95% occurring once. The sequenced sample consisted of PBMCs. All receptors derive from a human donor in good health.

The chain is built from TRBV5-4 and TRBJ2-3; no reliable D call. The V end lost 0 bases, the J end lost 1 base, and 12 bases lay between the germline ends. Looked up from germline, CDR1 is SGHNT and CDR2 is YYREEE (reference sequence). The CDR3 is made up of 16 amino acids. The CDR3 region has the DNA TGTGCCAGCAGCTTGGGGCTAGAGGCCGGCACAGATACGCAGTATTTT. It specifies CASSLGLEAGTDTQYF.

The chain couples TRBV4-1 to TRBJ1-1, with TRBD1 as a possible D gene (5 bases). The CDR3 is 15 amino acids. Per the germline V gene, CDR1 is MGHRA and CDR2 is YSYEKL. V lost 4 bases to trimming and J lost 1 base, with 13 bases between them. The CDR3 sequence is CASSLFLQENTEAFF. The CDR3 DNA reads as TGCGCCAGCAGCCTCTTCCTACAGGAGAACACTGAAGCTTTCTTT.

The chain is built from TRBV11-2 and TRBJ2-2; TRBD2 aligns across 8 bases. This CDR3 has 15 residues. CDR1 is SGHAT, CDR2 FQNNGV, per germline. Trimming removed 5 bases from V and 1 base from J; junction bases left unmatched: 3. CDR3 DNA sequence: TGTGCCAGCAGCCAACTAGCGGTGAACACCGGGGAGCTGTTTTTT. Translation gives CASSQLAVNTGELFF. Full variable domain (outside the CDR3, taken from reference TRBV11-2 and TRBJ2-2): EAGVAQSPRYKIIEKRQSVAFWCNPISGHATLYWYQQILGQGPKLLIQFQNNGVVDDSQLPKDRFSAERLKGVDSTLKIQPAKLEDSAVYLCASSQLAVNTGELFFGEGSRLTVL.

The rearrangement uses TRBV27 and TRBJ2-5; perhaps TRBD1 as D (5 bases). CDR3 size: 14 residues. From germline, CDR1 is MNHEY and CDR2 SMNVEV (reference sequence). V was clipped by 5 bases and J by 4 bases, with 14 bases between them. The CDR3 protein is CASSPDLRVETQYF. The CDR3 DNA reads as TGTGCCAGCAGTCCGGACCTCAGGGTAGAGACCCAGTACTTC.

CDR3 nucleotide sequence: TGTGCCAGTAGTATAGGGGGGGGGCTAGCGGGAGTGGATGAGCAGTTCTTC. Its translation is CASSIGGGLAGVDEQFF. The V and J genes are TRBV19 and TRBJ2-1, with 10 nucleotides matching TRBD2. This CDR3 is 17 amino acids long. The junction had 11 bases not matched to a gene; V was cut back by 1 base and J by 8 bases. Germline values: CDR1 LNHDA, CDR2 SQIVND (reference sequence).

This clone was detected once. The CDR3 sequence: CASTDSLTYEQYF. The CDR3 DNA follows: TGTGCCAGCACGGACAGTCTGACCTACGAGCAGTACTTC. The chain recombines TRBV6-5 with TRBJ2-7; possibly TRBD1 for D (6 bases). This CDR3 is built from 13 residues. V lost 7 bases, J lost 2 bases, and 12 bases lay in between. Germline V lookup: CDR1 MNHEY, CDR2 SVGAGI.

As to this clone: At one boundary the junction diverges from the germline segment, which might be a read error. The CDR3 nucleotides are TGTGCCAGCAGTTTGGGTCATGGGAGGGGCAATCAGTCCCAGCATTTT. This translates into CASSLGHGRGNQSQHF. The chain uses TRBV28 and TRBJ1-5, with D possibly being TRBD1 (5 bases). Germline lookup yields CDR1 MDHEN and CDR2 SYDVKM. The CDR3 loop spans 16 amino acids. The full variable domain, with the rest looked up from reference TRBV28 and TRBJ1-5, is DVKVTQSSRYLVKRTGEKVFLECVQDMDHENMFWYRQDPGLGLRLIYFSYDVKMKEKGDIPEGYSVSREKKERFSLILESASTNQTSMYLCASSLGHGRGNQSQHFGDGTRLSIL.

The chain uses TRBV4-2 and TRBJ2-3, with 13 bases that match TRBD2. Looked up from germline, CDR1 is LGHNA and CDR2 is YNFKEQ. V was clipped by 4 bases and J by 5 bases; unmatched bases: 15. The CDR3 consists of 19 residues. CDR3 in amino acids: CASSLAGTSGIGWEDTQYF. CDR3 nucleotide sequence: TGTGCCAGCAGCCTCGCCGGGACTAGCGGGATCGGGTGGGAAGATACGCAGTATTTT.

For the CDR3, the DNA is TGTGCCAGCAGTGACAACAGCCGCTTCTACGAGCAGTACTTC. It yields the protein CASSDNSRFYEQYF. This chain links TRBV2 with TRBJ2-7; the D is unclear. Germline loops: CDR1 SNHLY, CDR2 FYNNEI. The V and J ends lost 3 bases and 3 bases respectively, with 12 bases between them. The CDR3 runs 14 residues. Looking up the rest from reference TRBV2 and TRBJ2-7 gives the full variable domain: EPEVTQTPSHQVTQMGQEVILRCVPISNHLYFYWYRQILGQKVEFLVSFYNNEISEKSEIFDDQFSVERPDGSNFTLKIRSTKLEDSAMYFCASSDNSRFYEQYFGPGTRLTVT.

The V gene is TRBV10-1, the J gene TRBJ2-1, with TRBD2 identical over 9 bases. The CDR3 covers 14 residues. The germline CDR1 and CDR2 sequences are WNHNN and SYGVQD (reference sequence). V was clipped by 5 bases and J by 6 bases; unmatched bases: 5. Here the CDR3 reads CASSSSGNVNEQFF. The CDR3 DNA sequence: TGCGCCAGCAGTTCTAGCGGGAATGTCAATGAGCAGTTCTTC.

The chain employs TRBV9 and TRBJ1-2, with a possible D match to TRBD1 (6 bases). The CDR3 is 13 residues long. V was shortened by 7 bases and J by 1 base, with 11 bases between the two germline ends. Germline V gives CDR1 SGDLS, CDR2 YYNGEE. This CDR3 reads CASQPGDNYGYTF. DNA for the CDR3: TGTGCCAGCCAGCCAGGGGATAACTATGGCTACACCTTC.

J is TRBJ2-5 and V is TRBV6-5; 8 bases are a match to TRBD1. V shed 4 bases, J shed 5 bases, and the junction held 6 bases outside the gene matches. Germline CDR1 reads MNHEY; CDR2 reads SVGAGI. The CDR3 is made up of 14 amino acids. CDR3 protein: CASSSRTGQETQYF. Here the CDR3 DNA reads TGTGCCAGCAGTTCCCGGACAGGGCAGGAGACCCAGTACTTC.

This clone was seen just once. The chain is built from TRBV7-9 and TRBJ2-7; D is ambiguous. The CDR3 extends over 11 amino acids. Looked up from germline, CDR1 is SEHNR and CDR2 is FQNEAQ (reference sequence). The ends were cut back, 5 bases at V and 2 bases at J, with 4 bases in the middle. DNA for the CDR3: TGTGCCAGCAGCCCCACCTACGAGCAGTACTTC. Encoded protein: CASSPTYEQYF.

The chain carries TRBV30 and TRBJ2-2, with unresolved D. Germline V CDR1 and CDR2: GTSNPN, SVGIG (reference sequence). V lost 0 bases to trimming and J lost 5 bases, with 16 bases between them. CDR3 length equals 16 residues. The CDR3 bases are TGTGCCTGGAGTGTACTCCTAGTTACACGAACCGGGGAGCTGTTTTTT. It translates to CAWSVLLVTRTGELFF. The full variable domain, completed using reference TRBV30 and TRBJ2-2, is SQTIHQWPATLVQPVGSPLSLECTVEGTSNPNLYWYRQAAGRGLQLLFYSVGIGQISSEVPQNLSASRPQDRQFILSSKKLLLSDSGFYLCAWSVLLVTRTGELFFGEGSRLTVL.

The chain has TRBV19 and TRBJ1-1; no reliable D call. V lost 8 bases to trimming and J lost 2 bases, with 12 bases between them. Germline loops: CDR1 LNHDA, CDR2 SQIVND (reference sequence). CDR3 length: 13 amino acids. The CDR3 DNA follows: TGTGCCAGTGGAGGTGCAGTAAACACTGAAGCTTTCTTT. This sequence encodes CASGGAVNTEAFF.

This rearrangement joins TRBV19 to TRBJ2-7; D gene unclear. Trimming stripped 1 base from V and 1 base from J, with 8 bases between. This CDR3 is built from 14 residues. The germline V gene encodes CDR1 LNHDA and CDR2 SQIVND (reference sequence). The CDR3 region is CASSIGAASYEQYF. The DNA of the CDR3 is TGTGCCAGTAGTATAGGGGCAGCTTCCTACGAGCAGTACTTC.